Detailed here is one T cell receptor beta chain. Donors in Cohort 3 who had recovered were those with two negative PCRs, healthcare professional clearance, or resolution of their symptoms. V lost 5 bases, J lost 0 bases, and 9 bases stayed unmatched. Per germline, CDR1 MNHNY and CDR2 SVGAGI (reference sequence). The CDR3 is 18 amino acids. This sample was included in a study of blood T cell repertoires in COVID-19. Turning to the study itself: Whether acute or convalescent, the COVID-19 samples came from the United States, Italy and Spain.

Libraries were prepared by immunoSEQ multiplex PCR; TCRdb keeps only in-frame clonotypes and omits some of them. The data hold 140,000 to 150,000 clones, with over 65% observed a single time. The receptor's source is a woman aged 50 to 60 who had recovered from COVID-19. Sequenced: PBMCs or T cells enriched from blood (not recorded which). The J gene is TRBJ2-2, the V gene TRBV6-6; TRBD2 matches 10 bases. CDR3 residues: CASSLTPSGGPNTGELFF. DNA for the CDR3: TGTGCCAGCAGTCTAACCCCTAGCGGGGGACCGAACACCGGGGAGCTGTTTTTT.